This TCR beta chain was sequenced for a study of shared clonotypes between healthy human individuals. The wider study: CD4 naive and memory got three plates each, CD8 naive two, CD8 memory one.

Points on this clone: The antigen is not known.

The DNA input per sorted-subset replicate PCR was roughly 0.2 ug, corresponding to 25,000 to 35,000 T cell genomes. Using immunoSEQ multiplex PCR, the repertoire was profiled, and TCRdb retains in-frame clones only, with some absent. The sample holds about 600,000 clones, about 96% seen once. Germline values: CDR1 MNHEY, CDR2 SMNVEV (reference sequence). This CDR3 region has 13 residues. Between the trimmed V and J ends, which lost 2 bases and 9 bases, there was a span of 11 bases. Findings of the study overall: Naive CD4 clonotypes were shared across a few donors at about 5.3%.

The sample consisted of naive CD4+ T cells sorted from blood. Subset of the sample: CD45RA+ positively selected. The gene calls are TRBV27 and TRBJ2-1; unclear D gene. The origin of this receptor is a woman in her 30s in good health. The CDR3 here is CASSLRTVGEQFF. CDR3 in DNA: TGTGCCAGCAGTTTAAGGACCGTGGGTGAGCAGTTCTTC.